These 13 T cell receptor beta chains came from one sample sequenced in a study of response to subunit inactivated influenza vaccine. Each CDR3 protein is one row after TCRdb ran MiXCR on the RT-PCR reads. The sample consists of about 570,000 distinct CDR3 sequences, approximately 10% of them appearing once. The data were also submitted as part of a second study, on T cells expressing NK-cell markers. That paper adds: Synthesis of TCR beta cDNA relied on 5'RACE template switching carrying UMIs.

The sample consisted of PBMCs from blood, taken on the day of vaccination. The source of these receptors is a man aged 45-65 years who received an inactivated influenza vaccine.

The chain is built from TRBV5-1 and TRBJ1-4, with D hard to call. Deletions cut 5 bases from V and 0 bases from J, with 11 bases between. Per germline, CDR1 SGHRS and CDR2 YFSETQ. This CDR3 is 15 amino acids long. The CDR3 DNA follows: TGCGCCAGCAGAGCTGACGGAGCAACTAATGAAAAACTGTTTTTT. Its translation: CASRADGATNEKLFF.

This clonotype was counted at least ten times. For the CDR3, the DNA is TGTGCCAGCAGCAGTCTCCTGAGTGGCTCAGATACGCAGTATTTT. Translated: CASSSLLSGSDTQYF. The J gene is TRBJ2-3, the V gene TRBV5-6, with no clear D. CDR3 length: 15 residues. Germline V lookup: CDR1 SGHDT, CDR2 YYEEEE. The ends were cut back, 4 bases at V and 4 bases at J, with 16 bases in the middle.

The chain combines TRBV2 with TRBJ2-5; the D gene is possibly TRBD2 (6 bases). CDR1 is SNHLY, CDR2 FYNNEI, per germline. Trimming removed 6 bases at V and 1 base at J, with 15 bases between. This CDR3 has 15 amino acids. The CDR3 DNA sequence: TGTGCCAGCAGAAGGGACTCGACGGGCCAAGAGACCCAGTACTTC. Amino acids: CASRRDSTGQETQYF.

In its sample, this clonotype was seen many times. CDR3 sequence (DNA): TGCGCCAGCAGCTCCACCCAGACAGGCGAGCAGTACTTC. Amino acids: CASSSTQTGEQYF. J is TRBJ2-7 and V is TRBV5-1; the D gene is possibly TRBD1 (6 bases). Trimming shortened V by 3 bases and J by 6 bases, and 13 bases separated the two germline ends. This CDR3 is 13 amino acids long. Germline V gives CDR1 SGHRS, CDR2 YFSETQ.

This clonotype showed up just a few times. This sequence joins TRBV5-6 and TRBJ2-1; 10 bases match TRBD2. CDR1 and CDR2 (germline): SGHDT, YYEEEE. CDR3 length equals 18 residues. Germline trimming cut 0 bases from V and 3 bases from J; bases unmatched to any gene: 9. The CDR3 DNA sequence: TGTGCCAGCAGCTTGGGGTTAGCGGGGGGACCCTTCTACAATGAGCAGTTCTTC. Encoded protein: CASSLGLAGGPFYNEQFF.

This clonotype was observed a few times. The chain has TRBV4-2 and TRBJ2-1; possibly TRBD2 for D (6 bases). This CDR3 region has 18 residues. Trimming removed 4 bases from V and 4 bases from J, with 23 bases in between. Germline-derived CDR1 and CDR2 are LGHNA and YNFKEQ. The CDR3 sequence: CASSPGPSRDSPYNEQFF. Written as DNA, the CDR3 is TGTGCCAGCAGCCCAGGACCATCCCGGGACTCACCGTACAATGAGCAGTTCTTC.

This clonotype has ten or more counts. This rearrangement joins TRBV6-1 to TRBJ2-2; 9 nucleotides align to TRBD1. There are 15 residues in the CDR3. Losses at the gene ends were 4 bases for V and 1 base for J; bases not matched to a gene: 1. CDR1 is MNHNS, CDR2 SASEGT, per germline. This chain's CDR3 is CASSAGQGNTGELFF. As DNA, the CDR3 is TGTGCCAGCAGTGCGGGACAGGGGAACACCGGGGAGCTGTTTTTT.

This clonotype has a handful of counts. The chain combines TRBV9 with TRBJ2-3, with TRBD2 matching 7 bases. Germline CDR1 reads SGDLS; CDR2 reads YYNGEE. There are 17 residues in the CDR3. J gave up 4 bases and V 3 bases, and 14 bases lay outside the gene matches. The CDR3 DNA follows: TGTGCCAGCAGCGCCAACCTGGGCGGGAGTACCTCAGATACGCAGTATTTT. Translating it yields CASSANLGGSTSDTQYF.

The genes are TRBV4-1 and TRBJ2-1; 11 nucleotides align to TRBD2. The CDR3 is 19 residues long. Germline V gene data show CDR1 as MGHRA and CDR2 as YSYEKL. After removal of 4 bases from V and 10 bases from J, the junction contained 21 bases not matched to a gene. The CDR3 protein is CASSRQWSGVSGGALEQFF. As DNA, the CDR3 is TGCGCCAGCAGCCGACAATGGTCAGGGGTTAGCGGGGGGGCCCTAGAGCAGTTCTTC.

This clonotype was counted a few times. The chain couples TRBV10-3 to TRBJ2-3; TRBD2 might be the D (5 bases). This CDR3 is 14 amino acids long. Germline V gene lookup returns CDR1 ENHRY and CDR2 SYGVKD. The V end was cut by 7 bases, the J end by 1 base, with 12 bases between. CDR3 amino acids: CAIKPNSGTDTQYF. For the CDR3, the DNA is TGTGCCATCAAGCCGAATAGCGGCACAGATACGCAGTATTTT.

The V gene is TRBV5-1, the J gene TRBJ2-5; 12 nucleotides align to TRBD2. V lost 1 base and J lost 0; bases outside the gene matches: 10. CDR1 is SGHRS, CDR2 YFSETQ, per germline. The CDR3 consists of 19 residues. Written as DNA, the CDR3 is TGCGCCAGCAGCTTGTCCCCCTCGACTAGCGGGAGATACCAAGAGACCCAGTACTTC. The encoded protein is CASSLSPSTSGRYQETQYF.

As regards this clonotype: Because the CDR3 is missing its conserved closing phenylalanine or tryptophan, this is likely a read error. The V gene is TRBV2, the J gene TRBJ2-7; perhaps TRBD1 as D (5 bases). Germline-derived CDR1 and CDR2 are SNHLY and FYNNEI. The CDR3 length is 13 residues. Deletions cut 8 bases from V and 2 bases from J, with 13 bases between. As DNA, the CDR3 is TGTGCCAGCCAAAACAGGATAACCTACGAGCAGTACTAC. Amino acid sequence: CASQNRITYEQYY.

The chain employs TRBV12-3 or TRBV12-4 and TRBJ1-2; a weak D match, TRBD1 (5 bases). Trimming shortened V by 3 bases and J by 3 bases, and 17 bases separated the two germline ends. The CDR3 extends over 16 amino acids. CDR3 residues: CASSFRDSTRDYGYTF. In DNA, the CDR3 is TGTGCCAGCAGTTTCAGGGACTCCACCCGAGACTATGGCTACACCTTC.